The entry below gives a single TCR beta chain sequence along with its context. The sample belongs to a study of blood T cell repertoires in COVID-19. Study in general: Samples came from the United States, Italy and Spain, spanning acute and convalescent COVID-19.

This table comes from immunoSEQ multiplex PCR, and its TCRdb copy is limited to in-frame clones, with some not included. The sample includes about 50,000 clones, more than 70% of them seen just once. The CDR3 length is 14 residues. V was clipped by 1 base and J by 7 bases; unmatched bases: 3. The germline V gene encodes CDR1 KGHSH and CDR2 LQKENI. The chain employs TRBV18 and TRBJ2-2, with 7 bases fitting TRBD1. This receptor was identified in a human donor in a cohort sampled during active COVID-19. The sequenced material came from peripheral blood. CDR3 protein: CASSPQGAGGELFF. In nucleotides, the CDR3 is TGTGCCAGCTCACCACAGGGGGCCGGCGGGGAGCTGTTTTTT.